Shown below are 21 T cell receptor beta chains from a single sample sequenced in a study of blood T cell repertoires in COVID-19. Using immunoSEQ multiplex PCR, the repertoire was profiled, and TCRdb retains in-frame clones only, with some absent. The sample contains over 150,000 clones, 82% of which appear only once. Sequenced input: PBMCs or T cells enriched from blood (not recorded which). The receptors here all came from a man in his forties who had recovered from COVID-19.

V is TRBV18 and J is TRBJ2-3; D call uncertain. The germline V gene has CDR1 KGHSH and CDR2 LQKENI. The CDR3 is 15 amino acids. Deletions cut 2 bases from V and 0 bases from J, with 9 bases between. As DNA, the CDR3 is TGTGCCAGCTCACCAATCCTCGTTAGCACAGATACGCAGTATTTT. This sequence encodes CASSPILVSTDTQYF.

J is TRBJ1-2 and V is TRBV6-5; D call uncertain. Germline V gene lookup returns CDR1 MNHEY and CDR2 SVGAGI. V lost 0 bases to trimming and J lost 1 base, with 6 bases between them. This CDR3 has 14 amino acids. Here the CDR3 DNA reads TGTGCCAGCAGTTACTCATGGCTTAACTATGGCTACACCTTC. This codes for CASSYSWLNYGYTF.

The rearrangement joins TRBV19 to TRBJ2-5; TRBD1 matches at 8 bases. Germline V gene data show CDR1 as LNHDA and CDR2 as SQIVND (reference sequence). The CDR3 sequence is 15 residues long. J lost 5 bases, V lost 5 bases, and 10 bases had no gene match. CDR3 residues: CASSDPTGAGETQYF. The CDR3 DNA is TGTGCCAGTAGTGACCCGACAGGGGCGGGGGAGACCCAGTACTTC.

This clone came up once. This chain uses TRBV4-3 with TRBJ2-1; 10 positions match TRBD2. Looked up from germline, CDR1 is LGHNA and CDR2 is YSLEER. This CDR3 comprises 14 residues. J gave up 7 bases and V 4 bases, and 4 bases lay outside the gene matches. The CDR3: CASSRLLAGNEQFF. Written as DNA, the CDR3 is TGCGCCAGCAGCCGCCTACTAGCGGGGAATGAGCAGTTCTTC.

The chain has TRBV30 and TRBJ1-2; D is possibly TRBD1 (6 bases). The CDR3 has 15 residues. The V end lost 1 base, the J end lost 5 bases, and 17 bases lay between the germline ends. CDR1 and CDR2 from the germline V gene are GTSNPN and SVGIG (reference sequence). In nucleotides, the CDR3 is TGTGCCTGGAGTGGAGGGGGTGCGAGTGGATATGGCTACACCTTC. Translation: CAWSGGGASGYGYTF.

CDR3 protein: CASGLRQGIHNTF. The CDR3 nucleotides read TGTGCTAGTGGTTTGCGACAGGGAATACATAACACCTTC. This chain uses TRBV12-5 with TRBJ1-2; 7 bases match TRBD1. The CDR3 sequence is 13 residues long. V dropped 2 bases and J dropped 12; count of bases not matched to a gene: 9. Germline values: CDR1 LGHNT, CDR2 FRNRAP.

The CDR3 loop is CASSQGQGNEKLFF. The CDR3 DNA reads as TGTGCCAGCAGCCAGGGACAGGGGAATGAAAAACTGTTTTTT. The chain couples TRBV3-1 (or the pseudogene TRBV3-2) to TRBJ1-4; 10 nucleotides line up with TRBD1. Germline V gene data show CDR1 as LGHDT and CDR2 as YNNKEL (reference sequence). The CDR3 covers 14 residues. V dropped 3 bases and J dropped 5; count of bases not matched to a gene: 0.

The chain links TRBV5-4 to TRBJ1-5, with 7 bases aligning to TRBD1. The CDR3 totals 14 residues. V lost 2 bases, J lost 10 bases, and 9 bases stayed unmatched. CDR1 and CDR2 from the germline V gene are SGHNT and YYREEE (reference sequence). The CDR3 DNA sequence: TGTGCCAGCAGCTTTAGGGACAGTCCGGGACCCCAGCATTTT. Translated: CASSFRDSPGPQHF.

This chain links TRBV5-1 with TRBJ2-2; TRBD1 is a possible D gene (6 bases). This CDR3 has 15 amino acids. CDR1 and CDR2 (germline): SGHRS, YFSETQ. Trimming stripped 6 bases from V and 6 bases from J, with 18 bases between. The CDR3 protein is CASMSPTGPAGELFF. The CDR3 DNA sequence: TGCGCCAGCATGAGCCCGACAGGCCCAGCCGGGGAGCTGTTTTTT.

The rearrangement joins TRBV5-4 to TRBJ2-3; a weak D match, TRBD1 (6 bases). The CDR3 runs to 16 residues. Trimming shortened V by 3 bases and J by 0 bases, and 14 bases separated the two germline ends. Germline CDR1 reads SGHNT; CDR2 reads YYREEE (reference sequence). The CDR3 DNA follows: TGTGCCAGCAGCTCGGGGACAAGGGGTAGCACAGATACGCAGTATTTT. As protein: CASSSGTRGSTDTQYF.

V and J are TRBV18 and TRBJ1-2; TRBD1 matches at 8 bases. Germline V CDR1 and CDR2: KGHSH, LQKENI. CDR3 length: 13 residues. The V segment lost 6 bases and the J segment 1 base; nucleotides outside the gene matches: 1. The CDR3 DNA sequence: TGTGCCAGCTCTGACAGGGGTAACTATGGCTACACCTTC. Protein: CASSDRGNYGYTF.

V gene TRBV27 combines with J gene TRBJ2-5; no clear D gene. Deletions cut 3 bases from V and 5 bases from J, with 10 bases between. The CDR3 extends over 13 amino acids. Germline assignment: CDR1 MNHEY and CDR2 SMNVEV (reference sequence). In DNA form, the CDR3 reads TGTGCCAGCAGTTTCCGCCCCGGGGAGACCCAGTACTTC. Residues: CASSFRPGETQYF.

The chain couples TRBV2 to TRBJ1-2; 8 bases align to TRBD1. V shed 5 bases, J shed 7 bases, and the junction held 9 bases outside the gene matches. Germline V gene sequence: CDR1 SNHLY, CDR2 FYNNEI. The CDR3 contains 14 residues. CDR3 in amino acids: CASSQTGEETGYTF. The CDR3 DNA reads as TGTGCCAGCAGTCAGACAGGGGAGGAAACTGGCTACACCTTC. Based on the CDR3 plus reference TRBV2 and TRBJ1-2, the full variable domain is EPEVTQTPSHQVTQMGQEVILRCVPISNHLYFYWYRQILGQKVEFLVSFYNNEISEKSEIFDDQFSVERPDGSNFTLKIRSTKLEDSAMYFCASSQTGEETGYTFGSGTRLTVV.

The V gene is TRBV9, the J gene TRBJ1-2; 8 bases align to TRBD1. Germline trimming cut 6 bases from V and 1 base from J; bases unmatched to any gene: 8. The CDR3 totals 15 residues. CDR1 and CDR2 from the germline V gene are SGDLS and YYNGEE. The CDR3 reads CASTQGQGINYGYTF. CDR3 coding DNA: TGTGCCAGCACCCAAGGACAGGGCATTAACTATGGCTACACCTTC. The full variable domain, its missing parts supplied by reference TRBV9 and TRBJ1-2, is DSGVTQTPKHLITATGQRVTLRCSPRSGDLSVYWYQQSLDQGLQFLIQYYNGEERAKGNILERFSAQQFPDLHSELNLSSLELGDSALYFCASTQGQGINYGYTFGSGTRLTVV.

This clone was seen once. CDR3 region: CASRDRVGGTDTQYF. In DNA, the CDR3 is TGTGCCAGCAGGGACCGAGTGGGAGGCACAGATACGCAGTATTTT. This chain joins TRBV27 and TRBJ2-3; tentative D call: TRBD2 (5 bases). The V gene's germline CDR1 is MNHEY and CDR2 SMNVEV (reference sequence). CDR3 length equals 15 residues. V lost 6 bases and J 1 base, leaving 14 bases between the germline ends.

The chain combines TRBV4-2 with TRBJ1-3; weak D call: TRBD1 (6 bases). V lost 1 base to trimming and J lost 8 bases, with 18 bases between them. CDR3 size: 16 residues. Germline CDR1 reads LGHNA; CDR2 reads YNFKEQ. The CDR3 here is CASSQAFRDIQDTIYF. The CDR3 DNA is TGTGCCAGCAGCCAAGCCTTCCGGGACATACAAGACACCATATATTTT.

This chain joins TRBV6-5 and TRBJ2-5, with 14 positions matching TRBD2. CDR3 size: 13 residues. The junction had 7 bases not matched to a gene; V was cut back by 6 bases and J by 13 bases. CDR1 MNHEY and CDR2 SVGAGI come from the germline V gene. This CDR3 is CASSGTSGSRGYF. CDR3 in DNA: TGTGCCAGCAGCGGGACTAGCGGGAGTCGGGGGTACTTC.

This chain connects TRBV19 to TRBJ2-1; D is perhaps TRBD2 (5 bases). V dropped 2 bases and J dropped 1 base, with 9 bases sitting between them. CDR3 size: 15 residues. Germline CDR1 reads LNHDA; CDR2 reads SQIVND (reference sequence). CDR3 DNA sequence: TGTGCCAGTAGTATAAGCGGCCTATCCTACAATGAGCAGTTCTTC. It specifies CASSISGLSYNEQFF.

The chain joins TRBV6-2 or TRBV6-3 to TRBJ1-1, with D uncertain. V was trimmed by 4 bases and J by 1 base, leaving 10 bases between them. The CDR3 spans 14 residues. Germline lookup yields CDR1 MNHEY and CDR2 SVGEGT. The CDR3 sequence: CASSFRLQNTEAFF. The CDR3 DNA sequence: TGTGCCAGCAGTTTCAGATTACAGAACACTGAAGCTTTCTTT.

The chain links TRBV5-4 to TRBJ1-1; 7 bases fit TRBD1. Germline assignment: CDR1 SGHNT and CDR2 YYREEE (reference sequence). V trimming: 2 bases; J trimming: 7 bases; junction bases outside the gene matches: 8. This CDR3 spans 14 amino acids. The CDR3 DNA reads as TGTGCCAGCAGCTTTGGAACAGGGGATTTTGAAGCTTTCTTT. This gives the protein CASSFGTGDFEAFF.

The sample holds one count of this clone. The V and J genes are TRBV7-2 and TRBJ2-5, with 7 bases fitting TRBD2. Germline CDR1 is SGHTA and CDR2 is FQGNSA. This CDR3 has 14 amino acids. After removal of 7 bases from V and 0 bases from J, the junction contained 5 bases not matched to a gene. DNA of the CDR3: TGTGCCAGCACTCCCGGGGGGTACCAAGAGACCCAGTACTTC. The encoded protein is CASTPGGYQETQYF.